The sequence of this TCR beta chain was determined in a study of shared T cell receptors in the human thymus. The CDR3 has 15 amino acids. V was pared by 0 bases and J by 4 bases, with 5 bases of the junction left unmatched. The germline CDR1 and CDR2 sequences are SGHVS and FNYEAQ. Using immunoSEQ multiplex PCR, the repertoire was profiled, and TCRdb retains in-frame clones only, with some absent. The sample carries over 350,000 clones, around 95% recorded once. The sequenced material came from thymocytes. This TCR derives from a human donor. The chain combines TRBV7-6 with TRBJ1-2; 7 nucleotides agree with TRBD1. For the CDR3, the DNA is TGTGCCAGCAGCTTAGCGTGGGGGACAGCCTATGGCTACACCTTC. This translates into CASSLAWGTAYGYTF. Full variable domain (missing parts from reference TRBV7-6 and TRBJ1-2): GAGVSQSPRYKVTKRGQDVALRCDPISGHVSLYWYRQALGQGPEFLTYFNYEAQQDKSGLPNDRFSAERPEGSISTLTIQRTEQRDSAMYRCASSLAWGTAYGYTFGSGTRLTVV.